Listed here are 2 T cell receptor beta chains from one sample, sequenced in a study of blood T cell repertoires in COVID-19. This table comes from immunoSEQ multiplex PCR, and its TCRdb copy is limited to in-frame clones, with some not included. This sample has under 400,000 clones, with more than 70% found just once. The source material was peripheral blood. All receptors come from a woman in her sixties or seventies with COVID-19, enrolled during active disease.

The chain has TRBV5-4 and TRBJ1-1, with a possible D match to TRBD1 (5 bases). Germline CDR1 and CDR2: SGHNT and YYREEE (reference sequence). The CDR3 length is 15 residues. V was pared by 4 bases and J by 0 bases, with 13 bases between. The CDR3 region has the DNA TGTGCCAGCAGCCCGGGGGAGAGGCTGAACACTGAAGCTTTCTTT. It codes for CASSPGERLNTEAFF.

This chain connects TRBV28 to TRBJ1-2; D remains ambiguous. Germline V gives CDR1 MDHEN, CDR2 SYDVKM. CDR3 length equals 11 residues. The V end lost 3 bases, the J end lost 6 bases, and 5 bases lay between the germline ends. CDR3 in DNA: TGTGCCAGCAGTTTCGGGAATGGCTACACCTTC. Translated, it gives CASSFGNGYTF.